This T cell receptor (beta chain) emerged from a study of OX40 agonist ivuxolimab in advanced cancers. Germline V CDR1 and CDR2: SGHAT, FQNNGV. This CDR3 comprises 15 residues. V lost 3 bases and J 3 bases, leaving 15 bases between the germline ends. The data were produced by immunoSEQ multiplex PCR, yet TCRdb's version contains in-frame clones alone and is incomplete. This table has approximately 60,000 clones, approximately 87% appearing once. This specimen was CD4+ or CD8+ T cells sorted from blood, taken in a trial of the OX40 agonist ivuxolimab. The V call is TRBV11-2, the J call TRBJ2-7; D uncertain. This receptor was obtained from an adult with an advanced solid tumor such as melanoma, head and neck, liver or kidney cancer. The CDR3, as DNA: TGTGCCAGCAGCTTCGATGTCCAGAGAAGCTACGAGCAGTACTTC. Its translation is CASSFDVQRSYEQYF. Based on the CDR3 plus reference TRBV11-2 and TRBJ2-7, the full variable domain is EAGVAQSPRYKIIEKRQSVAFWCNPISGHATLYWYQQILGQGPKLLIQFQNNGVVDDSQLPKDRFSAERLKGVDSTLKIQPAKLEDSAVYLCASSFDVQRSYEQYFGPGTRLTVT.